This TCR beta chain comes out of a study of blood T cell repertoires in COVID-19. Study at large: Some COVID-19 samples were acute and others convalescent; all came from the United States, Italy and Spain.

The CDR3 loop spans 13 amino acids. V shed 7 bases and J 5 bases; nucleotides not matched to a gene: 5. Germline values: CDR1 LNHDA, CDR2 SQIVND (reference sequence). In the original processing: Amplifying reference gene primers gave estimates of nucleated cell counts. Assay: immunoSEQ multiplex PCR; the TCRdb copy retains only in-frame clones and omits some. The V and J calls and clone size come from that table; D and trimming were worked out from the DNA. Of hundreds of thousands of clones in the sample, 84% were seen once. The sequence derives from a human donor in a cohort sampled during active COVID-19. The chain carries TRBV19 and TRBJ1-1; the match to TRBD1 covers 9 bases. Sequences were obtained from peripheral blood. In nucleotides, the CDR3 is TGTGCCAGTATGGAGACAGGGGGAACTGAAGCTTTCTTT. Protein sequence: CASMETGGTEAFF.